This TCR beta chain stems from a study of identical twins. Study findings and constraints: Those out-of-frame alpha sequences shared by twins showed an excess of low generation probability.

This clonotype was observed a handful of times. Its specificity is unknown. The germline CDR1 and CDR2 sequences are LNHDA and SQIVND (reference sequence). V lost 7 bases to trimming and J lost 0 bases, with 19 bases between them. This CDR3 has 17 amino acids. TCRdb fed the 5' RACE reads into MiXCR, producing one record per CDR3 protein. Found here are about 240,000 distinct CDR3 sequences, more than 9% of them singletons; the top ten hold about 9.1%. Healthy Caucasians supplied all donations. The V call is TRBV19, the J call TRBJ1-5, with D perhaps TRBD1 (5 bases). This clonotype originated in a man aged 50-59 years in good health. The sample consisted of memory T cells sorted from blood. The CDR3 is CASKELRAGLSNQPQHF. The CDR3 DNA is TGTGCCAGTAAGGAACTCCGAGCAGGGCTTAGCAATCAGCCCCAGCATTTT.